The sequence of this TCR beta chain was determined in a study of cytomegalovirus exposure and HLA in healthy donors. Study results and limitations: A few V segments could not be told apart, such as TRBV6-2 and TRBV6-3, and were left out. DRB1 had the most TCR associations and HLA-C the fewest, a later analysis found, with rates varying by HLA locus.

Germline trimming cut 1 base from V and 4 bases from J; bases unmatched to any gene: 10. Germline CDR1 LGHNA, CDR2 YSLEER. The CDR3 is made up of 17 amino acids. The PCR made use of 60 Vbeta and 13 Jbeta primers. TCRdb's table, derived via immunoSEQ multiplex PCR, lists solely in-frame clones and lacks some. Seen in this sample are about 160,000 clones; the ten most common clones hold about 1.7%. As concerns this clone: The antigen remains unidentified.

The sequenced material came from PBMCs. The chain links TRBV4-3 to TRBJ2-1; TRBD2 agrees at 7 bases. The source is a woman aged 45-60 years in good health and CMV-seronegative. This CDR3 reads CASSQVAGDGLYNEQFF. The CDR3 DNA sequence: TGCGCCAGCAGCCAAGTCGCGGGGGACGGACTTTACAATGAGCAGTTCTTC.